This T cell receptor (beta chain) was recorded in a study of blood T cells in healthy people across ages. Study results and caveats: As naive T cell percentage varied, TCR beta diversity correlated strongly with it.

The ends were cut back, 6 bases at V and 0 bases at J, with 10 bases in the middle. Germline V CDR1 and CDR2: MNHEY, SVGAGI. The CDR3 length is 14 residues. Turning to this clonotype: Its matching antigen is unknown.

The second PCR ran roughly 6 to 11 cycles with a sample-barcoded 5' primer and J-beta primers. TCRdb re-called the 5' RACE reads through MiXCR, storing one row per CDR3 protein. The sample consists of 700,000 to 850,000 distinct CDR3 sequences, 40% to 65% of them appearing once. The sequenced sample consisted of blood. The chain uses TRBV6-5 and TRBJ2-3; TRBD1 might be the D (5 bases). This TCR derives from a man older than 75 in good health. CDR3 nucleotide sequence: TGTGCCAGCAGGACTCCAGGGAGCACAGATACGCAGTATTTT. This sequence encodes CASRTPGSTDTQYF.